This T cell receptor beta chain was observed in a study of vaccination effects on CD4 cells after COVID-19. Whole-study results and caveats: Healthy vaccinees had only 1 of 255 vaccine-induced clones cross-react with common cold coronaviruses. At late timepoints after vaccination, vaccine- and infection-induced clones shrank markedly.

Concerning this clone: The antigen is not known.

Sequenced by immunoSEQ multiplex PCR; TCRdb stores in-frame clones only, minus some. This sample has 30,000 to 45,000 clones, with 70% to 85% found just once. ViraFEST used viral peptide pools to expand antigen-specific CD4+ T cells before sequencing. Culture proceeded for under twelve days, and CD4+ T cells were then isolated. Participants got two doses of BNT162b2 or mRNA-1273 vaccine. PBMC were cultured at about 2 million per well with roughly 10 IU/ml IL-2 and 10 ug/ml peptides. The authors exchanged half the medium for IL-2 medium on days 3 and 7. CDR3 length: 15 amino acids. After removal of 3 bases from V and 4 bases from J, the junction contained 5 bases not matched to a gene. Germline V gene lookup returns CDR1 LGHDT and CDR2 YNNKEL (reference sequence).

The sample was CD4+ T cells from PBMCs cultured with HCoV-NL63 spike peptides, taken after COVID-19 vaccination. This chain connects TRBV3-1 (or the pseudogene TRBV3-2) to TRBJ1-3; 8 bases align to TRBD1. This clonotype originated in a human donor who received a COVID-19 vaccine. Some clones in this sample may be carry-over from other donors' samples. CDR3 loop: CASSHGRGPGNTIYF. The CDR3, as DNA: TGTGCCAGCAGCCATGGCAGGGGGCCGGGAAACACCATATATTTT.